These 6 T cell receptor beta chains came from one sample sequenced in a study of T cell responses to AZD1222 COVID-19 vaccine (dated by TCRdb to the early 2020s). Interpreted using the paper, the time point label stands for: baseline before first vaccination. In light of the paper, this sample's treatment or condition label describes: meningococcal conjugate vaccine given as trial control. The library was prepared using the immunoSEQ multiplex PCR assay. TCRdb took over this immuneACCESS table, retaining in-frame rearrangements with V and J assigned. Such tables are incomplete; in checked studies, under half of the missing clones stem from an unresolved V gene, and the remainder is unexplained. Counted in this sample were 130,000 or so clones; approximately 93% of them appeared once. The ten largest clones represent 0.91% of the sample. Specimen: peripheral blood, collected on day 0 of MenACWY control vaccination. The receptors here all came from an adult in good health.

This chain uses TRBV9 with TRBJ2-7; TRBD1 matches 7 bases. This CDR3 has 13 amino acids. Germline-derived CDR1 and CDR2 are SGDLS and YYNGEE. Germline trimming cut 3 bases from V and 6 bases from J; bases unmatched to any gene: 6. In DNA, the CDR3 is TGTGCCAGCAGCGCAGGGACAGCAAGCGAGCAGTACTTC. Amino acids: CASSAGTASEQYF.

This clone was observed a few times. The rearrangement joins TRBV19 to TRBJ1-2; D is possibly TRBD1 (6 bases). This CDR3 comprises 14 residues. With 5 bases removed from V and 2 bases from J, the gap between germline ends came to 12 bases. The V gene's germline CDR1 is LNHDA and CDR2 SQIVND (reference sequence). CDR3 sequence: CASSSRGGNYGYTF. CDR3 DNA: TGTGCCAGTAGTTCCAGGGGCGGAAACTATGGCTACACCTTC.

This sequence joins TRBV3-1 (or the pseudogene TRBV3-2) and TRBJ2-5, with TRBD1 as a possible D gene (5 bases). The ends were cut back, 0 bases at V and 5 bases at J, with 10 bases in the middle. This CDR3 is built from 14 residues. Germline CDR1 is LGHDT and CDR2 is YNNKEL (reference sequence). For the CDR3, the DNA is TGTGCCAGCAGCCAAGAAATCAGGGCCGAGACCCAGTACTTC. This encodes CASSQEIRAETQYF.

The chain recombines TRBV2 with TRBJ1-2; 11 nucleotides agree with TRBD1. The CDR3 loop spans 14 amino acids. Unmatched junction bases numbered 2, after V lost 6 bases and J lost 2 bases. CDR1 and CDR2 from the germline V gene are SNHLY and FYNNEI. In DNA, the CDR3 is TGTGCCAGCAGGGGACAGGGGGACAACTATGGCTACACCTTC. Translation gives CASRGQGDNYGYTF.

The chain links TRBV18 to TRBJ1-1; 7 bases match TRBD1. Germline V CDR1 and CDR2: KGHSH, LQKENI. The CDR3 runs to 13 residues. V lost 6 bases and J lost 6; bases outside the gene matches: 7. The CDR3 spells CASSPRGIAEAFF. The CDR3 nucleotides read TGTGCCAGCTCGCCCAGGGGGATCGCTGAAGCTTTCTTT.

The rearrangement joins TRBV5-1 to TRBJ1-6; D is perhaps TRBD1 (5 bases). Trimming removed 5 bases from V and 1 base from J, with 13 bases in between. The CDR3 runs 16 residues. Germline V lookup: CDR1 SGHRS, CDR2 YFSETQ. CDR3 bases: TGCGCCAGCAGTGTCCTAGGGGATTCCTATAATTCACCCCTCCACTTT. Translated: CASSVLGDSYNSPLHF.